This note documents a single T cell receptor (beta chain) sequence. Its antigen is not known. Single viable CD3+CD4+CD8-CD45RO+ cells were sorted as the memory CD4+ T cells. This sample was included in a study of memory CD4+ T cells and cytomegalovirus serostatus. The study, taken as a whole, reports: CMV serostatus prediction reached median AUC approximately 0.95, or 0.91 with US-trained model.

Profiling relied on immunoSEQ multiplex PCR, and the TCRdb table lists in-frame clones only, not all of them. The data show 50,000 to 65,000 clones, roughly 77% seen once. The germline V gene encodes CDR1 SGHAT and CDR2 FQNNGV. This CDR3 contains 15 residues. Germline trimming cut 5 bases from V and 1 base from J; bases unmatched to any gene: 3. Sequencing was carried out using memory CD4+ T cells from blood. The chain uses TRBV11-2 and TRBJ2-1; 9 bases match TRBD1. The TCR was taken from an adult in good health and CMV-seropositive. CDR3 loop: CASSGGTGSYNEQFF. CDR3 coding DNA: TGTGCCAGCAGCGGCGGGACAGGGTCCTACAATGAGCAGTTCTTC.